These 20 T cell receptor beta chains were sequenced from one sample in a study of cytomegalovirus exposure and HLA in healthy donors (dated by TCRdb to 2015 to 2018). Library preparation employed the immunoSEQ multiplex PCR assay. The multiplex PCR relied on a mix of 60 forward primers for TCR Vbeta segments and 13 reverse primers for TCR Jbeta segments. TCRdb took this table from immuneACCESS and kept in-frame rearrangements with V and J called. Such tables lack part of the clones; where checked against another copy, unresolved V genes explain under half of the gap, and the rest is unexplained. Counted in this sample were about 140,000 clones; roughly 10% of them appeared once. Of the sample, 1.5% to 2% falls within the top ten clones. The source material was PBMCs. These receptors were taken from a male donor in good health and CMV-seronegative.

Only a few counts were recorded for this clone. This CDR3 reads CASSSAGYNQPQHF. The CDR3 DNA reads TGTGCCAGCAGTTCCGCGGGATACAATCAGCCCCAGCATTTT. The chain couples TRBV6-5 to TRBJ1-5, with no clear D. The V and J ends lost 4 bases and 3 bases respectively, with 10 bases between them. The CDR3 length is 14 residues. Looked up from germline, CDR1 is MNHEY and CDR2 is SVGAGI.

The V and J genes are TRBV5-6 and TRBJ1-2; 7 positions match TRBD1. Germline trimming cut 0 bases from V and 4 bases from J; bases unmatched to any gene: 6. CDR1 is SGHDT, CDR2 YYEEEE, per germline. This CDR3 region has 15 residues. As DNA, the CDR3 is TGTGCCAGCAGCTTGGCGTCAGGGGGTATCTATGGCTACACCTTC. It codes for CASSLASGGIYGYTF.

This clone was detected only a few times. CDR3 amino acids: CASSYSGRLNTGELFF. The CDR3, as DNA: TGTGCCAGCAGTTATTCTGGGAGGTTGAACACCGGGGAGCTGTTTTTT. J is TRBJ2-2 and V is TRBV27; D may be TRBD2 (6 bases). The germline gives CDR1 MNHEY, CDR2 SMNVEV (reference sequence). The CDR3 contains 16 residues. V gave up 4 bases and J gave up 1 base, with 13 bases separating them.

This clone was observed a handful of times. The chain is built from TRBV29-1 and TRBJ2-7; 7 nucleotides match TRBD1. The germline gives CDR1 SQVTM, CDR2 ANQGSEA. The V and J ends lost 7 bases and 6 bases, in that order; junction bases with no gene match: 9. The CDR3 runs to 12 residues. CDR3 nucleotide sequence: TGCAGCGCCACGGGACAGCACCCCGAGCAGTACTTC. Protein sequence: CSATGQHPEQYF.

J is TRBJ2-1 and V is TRBV5-6; 9 bases map to TRBD2. The trim removed 3 bases at V and 4 bases at J, leaving 5 bases unmatched. The CDR3 loop spans 15 amino acids. Per the germline V gene, CDR1 is SGHDT and CDR2 is YYEEEE. CDR3 sequence (DNA): TGTGCCAGCAGCTCCGGACTAGCGCTTTACAATGAGCAGTTCTTC. Translation: CASSSGLALYNEQFF. Full variable domain (rest looked up from reference TRBV5-6 and TRBJ2-1): DAGVTQSPTHLIKTRGQQVTLRCSPKSGHDTVSWYQQALGQGPQFIFQYYEEEERQRGNFPDRFSGHQFPNYSSELNVNALLLGDSALYLCASSSGLALYNEQFFGPGTRLTVL.

V usage is TRBV30 and J usage is TRBJ2-4; D is possibly TRBD2 (6 bases). The ends were cut back, 1 base at V and 9 bases at J, with 10 bases in the middle. Germline loops: CDR1 GTSNPN, CDR2 SVGIG (reference sequence). The CDR3 consists of 12 residues. CDR3 DNA sequence: TGTGCCTGGAGTGCTACCGGGAGCATTCAGTACTTC. Protein sequence: CAWSATGSIQYF.

This chain joins TRBV4-3 and TRBJ1-4, with TRBD1 identical over 7 bases. CDR1 is LGHNA and CDR2 is YSLEER in the germline V gene. CDR3 length: 13 amino acids. After removal of 6 bases from V and 8 bases from J, the junction contained 6 bases not matched to a gene. In nucleotides, the CDR3 is TGCGCCAGCAGTCTCAGGGGGGAAGAAAAACTGTTTTTT. It is translated as CASSLRGEEKLFF.

This clone turned up a few times. The rearrangement joins TRBV6-6 to TRBJ1-5; no clear D gene. Trimming took off 2 bases at V and 4 bases at J, with 9 bases between the two ends. Germline V gene data show CDR1 as MNHNY and CDR2 as SVGAGI (reference sequence). The CDR3 totals 14 residues. The CDR3 region is CASSYAGTNQPQHF. The CDR3 DNA sequence: TGTGCCAGCAGTTACGCAGGAACTAATCAGCCCCAGCATTTT.

This clone came up a few times. This chain joins TRBV14 and TRBJ2-1; possibly TRBD1 for D (6 bases). The CDR3 is made up of 14 amino acids. Looked up from germline, CDR1 is SGHDN and CDR2 is FVKESK. Trimming removed 5 bases at V and 3 bases at J, with 11 bases between. The CDR3 reads CASSGWGLYNEQFF. CDR3 bases: TGTGCCAGCAGCGGCTGGGGGCTCTACAATGAGCAGTTCTTC.

This clone showed up just a few times. The chain couples TRBV4-3 to TRBJ2-7; 9 nucleotides align to TRBD2. The V and J ends lost 2 bases and 6 bases, in that order; junction bases with no gene match: 8. Germline CDR1 LGHNA, CDR2 YSLEER. The CDR3 covers 15 residues. The CDR3 coding sequence is TGCGCCAGCAGCCAACCAAGCGGGGGGATCGGCGAGCAGTACTTC. As protein: CASSQPSGGIGEQYF.

This clone was observed a handful of times. The chain joins TRBV7-9 to TRBJ2-5; tentative D call: TRBD2 (6 bases). Deletions cut 5 bases from V and 1 base from J, with 17 bases between. The CDR3 is made up of 16 amino acids. Per the germline V gene, CDR1 is SEHNR and CDR2 is FQNEAQ (reference sequence). The CDR3 coding sequence is TGTGCCAGCAGCCCCATCGGCGGGGTACGCCAAGAGACCCAGTACTTC. Translating gives CASSPIGGVRQETQYF.

This clone was seen only a few times. The chain couples TRBV5-1 to TRBJ2-7; 8 nucleotides line up with TRBD2. Germline trimming cut 2 bases from V and 3 bases from J; bases unmatched to any gene: 4. Germline V lookup: CDR1 SGHRS, CDR2 YFSETQ. The CDR3 runs to 14 residues. CDR3 DNA sequence: TGCGCCAGCAGCTTTCTAGCGGGTAGCTACGAGCAGTACTTC. It codes for CASSFLAGSYEQYF.

The rearrangement links TRBV15 to TRBJ2-7; 10 bases fit TRBD2. The trim removed 0 bases at V and 2 bases at J, leaving 4 bases unmatched. In germline, CDR1 is LNHNV, CDR2 YYDKDF (reference sequence). The CDR3 extends over 16 amino acids. CDR3 region: CATSRDQLAGTYEQYF. For the CDR3, the DNA is TGTGCCACCAGCAGAGATCAACTAGCGGGGACCTACGAGCAGTACTTC.

The J gene is TRBJ2-5, the V gene TRBV19, with D tentatively TRBD2 (5 bases). V was shortened by 5 bases and J by 2 bases, with 12 bases between the two germline ends. Germline-derived CDR1 and CDR2 are LNHDA and SQIVND (reference sequence). CDR3 size: 14 residues. The CDR3 here is CASSRGEGQETQYF. CDR3 DNA: TGTGCCAGTAGTCGGGGAGAAGGTCAAGAGACCCAGTACTTC. The full variable domain, completed using reference TRBV19 and TRBJ2-5, is DGGITQSPKYLFRKEGQNVTLSCEQNLNHDAMYWYRQDPGQGLRLIYYSQIVNDFQKGDIAEGYSVSREKKESFPLTVTSAQKNPTAFYLCASSRGEGQETQYFGPGTRLLVL.

Only a few counts were recorded for this clone. The chain combines TRBV30 with TRBJ2-1; 9 positions match TRBD2. Germline V gives CDR1 GTSNPN, CDR2 SVGIG (reference sequence). The CDR3 covers 14 residues. With 5 bases clipped from V and 4 bases from J, the junction kept 6 bases outside the gene matches. The CDR3 loop is CAWSLAGAYNEQFF. The CDR3 DNA is TGTGCCTGGTCGTTAGCGGGAGCTTACAATGAGCAGTTCTTC.

The V and J genes are TRBV11-3 and TRBJ2-5; 10 nucleotides match TRBD1. This CDR3 has 16 residues. Germline loops: CDR1 SGHNT, CDR2 YENEEA. Trimming at V came to 1 base and at J to 4 bases, leaving 6 bases not matched to a gene. The CDR3 spells CASSLGRTGGRETQYF. CDR3 sequence (DNA): TGTGCCAGCAGCTTAGGACGGACAGGGGGACGAGAGACCCAGTACTTC.

A few counts support this clone. The genes are TRBV5-1 and TRBJ1-4, with D possibly matching TRBD1 (6 bases). The CDR3 length is 16 residues. Germline V gene sequence: CDR1 SGHRS, CDR2 YFSETQ. V was pared by 0 bases and J by 1 base, with 10 bases between. CDR3 DNA sequence: TGCGCCAGCAGCTTGGGGCCCAGGGGAACTAATGAAAAACTGTTTTTT. Protein: CASSLGPRGTNEKLFF.

The CDR3 loop is CSARRPRGYTF. Here the CDR3 DNA reads TGCAGTGCTAGGCGGCCCCGCGGCTACACCTTC. The chain links TRBV20-1 to TRBJ1-2; D remains unclear. Germline V CDR1 and CDR2: DFQATT, SNEGSKA (reference sequence). Trimming stripped 3 bases from V and 8 bases from J, with 10 bases between. The CDR3 loop spans 11 amino acids.

CDR3 nucleotide sequence: TGTGCCAGCTCACAAGGGACATCGGCCCCCTACGAGCAGTACTTC. It translates to CASSQGTSAPYEQYF. The chain has TRBV18 and TRBJ2-7, with D possibly matching TRBD1 (6 bases). V shed 4 bases and J shed 2 bases, with 15 bases lying between them. The CDR3 extends over 15 amino acids. Germline lookup yields CDR1 KGHSH and CDR2 LQKENI.

The chain carries TRBV18 and TRBJ1-1; the D gene is possibly TRBD1 (6 bases). V was trimmed by 3 bases and J by 3 bases, leaving 14 bases between them. This CDR3 spans 15 amino acids. Germline V gives CDR1 KGHSH, CDR2 LQKENI. The CDR3 reads CASSPFAGADTEAFF. The CDR3 DNA follows: TGTGCCAGCTCACCCTTTGCAGGGGCGGACACTGAAGCTTTCTTT.